The sequence of this TCR beta chain was determined in a study of blood T cell repertoires in COVID-19. Study at large: Whether acute or convalescent, the COVID-19 samples came from the United States, Italy and Spain.

Libraries were prepared by immunoSEQ multiplex PCR; TCRdb keeps only in-frame clonotypes and omits some of them. The sample contains 220,000 or so clones, 80% to 90% of which appear only once. Participants, about 18 to 100 years old, spanned under 30 US areas. Material: PBMCs or T cells enriched from blood (not recorded which). The source of this sequence is a woman aged 18-29 years in a cohort exposed to, infected with or recovered from COVID-19 (not recorded which).

The CDR3 sequence is CASSPRADTQYF. The DNA of the CDR3 is TGTGCCAGCAGTCCTCGGGCAGATACGCAGTATTTT. The gene calls are TRBV28 and TRBJ2-3; D gene unclear. This CDR3 has 12 residues. V lost 5 bases, J lost 4 bases, and 7 bases lay in between. CDR1 is MDHEN and CDR2 is SYDVKM in the germline V gene.